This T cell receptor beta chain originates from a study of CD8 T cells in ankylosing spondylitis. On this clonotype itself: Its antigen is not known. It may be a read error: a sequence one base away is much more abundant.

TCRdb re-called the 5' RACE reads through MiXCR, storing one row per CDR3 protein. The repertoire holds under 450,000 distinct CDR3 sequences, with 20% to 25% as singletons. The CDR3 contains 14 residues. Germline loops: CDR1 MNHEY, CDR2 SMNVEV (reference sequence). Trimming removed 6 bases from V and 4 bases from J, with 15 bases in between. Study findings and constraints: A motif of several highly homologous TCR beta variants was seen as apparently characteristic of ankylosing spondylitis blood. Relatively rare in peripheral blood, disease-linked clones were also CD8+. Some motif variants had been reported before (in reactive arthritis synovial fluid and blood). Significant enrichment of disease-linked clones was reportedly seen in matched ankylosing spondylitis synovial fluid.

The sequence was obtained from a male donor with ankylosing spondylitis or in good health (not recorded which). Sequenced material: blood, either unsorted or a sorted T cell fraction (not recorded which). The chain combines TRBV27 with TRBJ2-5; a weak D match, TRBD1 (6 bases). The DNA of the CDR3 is TGTGCCAGCAGCTCTACAGGGTACCGAGAGACCCAGTACTTC. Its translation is CASSSTGYRETQYF.